Listed below are T cell receptor beta chains from one sample, sequenced in a study of shared clonotypes between healthy human individuals. Data came from immunoSEQ multiplex PCR; TCRdb stores just in-frame clones and leaves some out. The sample contains roughly 2,000,000 clones, roughly 94% of which appear only once. The sequencing sample was made of naive CD8+ T cells sorted from blood. These receptors originate from a man younger than 35 in good health. Both conserved end residues are part of each CDR3. D genes are given only for firm matches. Rows give clone size only sometimes, using once, few, many, or a class for an expanded clone.

abundance | d_gene | j_gene | v_gene | CDR3aa | CDR3nt
. | TRBD2 | TRBJ2-2 | TRBV11-2 | CASSLDLRGGTGELFF | TGTGCCAGCAGCTTAGATCTAAGGGGAGGGACCGGGGAGCTGTTTTTT
. | . | TRBJ2-3 | TRBV19 | CASSMTGTSTDTQYF | TGTGCCAGTAGTATGACGGGAACTAGCACAGATACGCAGTATTTT
once | . | TRBJ1-2 | TRBV19 | CASSIDPHSEGLYGYTF | TGTGCCAGTAGTATAGATCCCCATTCAGAGGGCCTCTATGGCTACACCTTC
. | TRBD2 | TRBJ2-5 | TRBV6-5 | CASSYFEGGVQYF | TGTGCCAGCAGTTACTTCGAGGGAGGGGTCCAGTACTTC
. | . | TRBJ2-2 | TRBV21-1 | CASSKGTGGYTGELFF | TGTGCCAGCAGCAAAGGGACAGGGGGCTACACCGGGGAGCTGTTTTTT
. | . | TRBJ2-2 | TRBV18 | CASSLPGSELFF | TGTGCCAGCTCACTGCCGGGGTCGGAACTGTTTTTT
. | TRBD1 | TRBJ1-1 | TRBV10-1 | CASSAGTGPMNTEAFF | TGCGCCAGCAGTGCGGGGACAGGGCCCATGAACACTGAAGCTTTCTTT
. | TRBD1 | TRBJ2-7 | TRBV13 | CASSPDRGPYEQYF | TGTGCCAGCAGCCCGGACAGGGGGCCCTACGAGCAGTACTTC
. | . | TRBJ1-6 | TRBV7-9 | CASTVGGLTNSPLHF | TGTGCCAGCACGGTCGGGGGGCTCACTAATTCACCCCTCCACTTT
. | . | TRBJ2-7 | TRBV5-6 | CASSGVVSASPYEQYF | TGTGCCAGCAGCGGGGTGGTATCGGCCTCACCCTACGAGCAGTACTTC
. | . | TRBJ2-7 | TRBV27 | CASSFRGPPYEQYF | TGTGCCAGCAGTTTTAGGGGACCACCCTACGAGCAGTACTTC
. | TRBD2 | TRBJ2-7 | TRBV6-5 | CASSHLAGSTYEQYF | TGTGCCAGCAGCCATCTAGCGGGGAGCACCTACGAGCAGTACTTC
. | TRBD2 | TRBJ2-1 | TRBV11-2 | CASSLGAGAMDEQFF | TGTGCCAGCAGCTTAGGCGCGGGAGCTATGGATGAGCAGTTCTTC
. | . | TRBJ1-6 | TRBV2 | CASRVYNSPLHF | TGTGCCAGCAGAGTTTATAATTCACCCCTCCACTTT
. | . | TRBJ2-2 | TRBV27 | CASSLSAGAAGELFF | TGTGCCAGCAGTTTATCTGCGGGGGCGGCCGGGGAGCTGTTTTTT
once | . | TRBJ1-1 | TRBV6-5 | CASWTLQVNTEAFF | TGTGCCAGCTGGACGCTTCAGGTGAACACTGAAGCTTTCTTT
. | . | TRBJ2-3 | TRBV4-3 | CASSQEDTDTQYF | TGCGCCAGCAGCCAAGAAGACACAGATACGCAGTATTTT
few | . | TRBJ1-5 | TRBV5-5 | CASSLVMQNQPQHF | TGTGCCAGCAGCTTGGTTATGCAGAATCAGCCCCAGCATTTT
. | . | TRBJ2-1 | TRBV28 | CASSLTGLYNEQFF | TGTGCCAGCAGTCTTACAGGGTTGTACAATGAGCAGTTCTTC
. | . | TRBJ2-7 | TRBV21-1 | CASSPGGYGSYEQYF | TGTGCCAGCAGCCCAGGGGGGTACGGATCCTACGAGCAGTACTTC
. | . | TRBJ2-7 | TRBV7-9 | CASSADTGPFSYEQYF | TGTGCCAGCAGCGCCGATACAGGACCCTTTTCCTACGAGCAGTACTTC
. | TRBD1 | TRBJ2-7 | TRBV19 | CASSARTGGFDEQYF | TGTGCCAGTAGTGCCCGGACAGGGGGGTTTGACGAGCAGTACTTC